The 9 T cell receptor beta chains presented below share a single source sample, sequenced in a study of control samples from healthy donors and cancer patients. Some clones are missing from TCRdb's copy, which holds only in-frame ones; the method was immunoSEQ multiplex PCR. The repertoire holds approximately 120,000 clones, with less than 95% as singletons. The source material was blood. The receptors stem from a human donor in good health. The donor label of this sample is uncertain.

This clone was counted a single time. The chain combines TRBV14 with TRBJ1-1; D remains ambiguous. The V gene lost 4 bases and the J gene lost 4 bases, with 13 bases spanning the gap. The CDR3 runs 14 residues. Per the germline V gene, CDR1 is SGHDN and CDR2 is FVKESK. The CDR3 reads CASSLQPGGTEAFF. The CDR3 DNA is TGTGCCAGCAGCCTTCAGCCGGGTGGCACTGAAGCTTTCTTT. Full variable domain (remainder filled in from reference TRBV14 and TRBJ1-1): EAGVTQFPSHSVIEKGQTVTLRCDPISGHDNLYWYRRVMGKEIKFLLHFVKESKQDESGMPNNRFLAERTGGTYSTLKVQPAELEDSGVYFCASSLQPGGTEAFFGQGTRLTVV.

This rearrangement joins TRBV19 to TRBJ1-5; no reliable D call. The germline V and J ends were trimmed by 9 bases and 1 base, with 4 bases remaining between them. Germline loops: CDR1 LNHDA, CDR2 SQIVND (reference sequence). The CDR3 sequence is 11 residues long. As DNA, the CDR3 is TGTGCCAGCGGGAGCAATCAGCCCCAGCATTTT. It codes for CASGSNQPQHF.

This sequence joins TRBV9 and TRBJ2-2; D ambiguous. Trimming removed 1 base at V and 1 base at J, with 14 bases between. The length of the CDR3 is 17 residues. The V gene's germline CDR1 is SGDLS and CDR2 YYNGEE. The CDR3 nucleotides are TGTGCCAGCAGCGTACTATCGGGTTGGGAGAACACCGGGGAGCTGTTTTTT. Protein sequence: CASSVLSGWENTGELFF.

The chain carries TRBV3-1 (or the pseudogene TRBV3-2) and TRBJ2-7; D uncertain. This CDR3 contains 11 residues. V was shortened by 1 base and J by 7 bases, with 5 bases between the two germline ends. Looked up from germline, CDR1 is LGHDT and CDR2 is YNNKEL (reference sequence). Written as DNA, the CDR3 is TGTGCCAGCAGCCAAGGGTGGGAGCAGTACTTC. It yields the protein CASSQGWEQYF.

V usage is TRBV12-3 or TRBV12-4 and J usage is TRBJ1-1, with D unresolved. The CDR3 length is 11 residues. Trimming took off 2 bases at V and 7 bases at J, with 5 bases between the two ends. The CDR3 is CASSLRGEAFF. CDR3 coding DNA: TGTGCCAGCAGTTTACGGGGTGAAGCTTTCTTT.

This clone was seen just once. CDR3 protein: CASRDGLALPYEQYF. CDR3 DNA sequence: TGTGCCAGCAGGGACGGACTAGCGTTACCCTACGAGCAGTACTTC. The chain is built from TRBV5-5 and TRBJ2-7; 9 bases align to TRBD2. The V and J ends lost 5 bases and 2 bases, in that order; junction bases with no gene match: 8. There are 15 residues in the CDR3. Germline V lookup: CDR1 SGHKS, CDR2 YYEKEE (reference sequence).

The J gene is TRBJ2-4, the V gene TRBV19, with D unresolved. Trimming removed 6 bases from V and 8 bases from J, with 5 bases in between. In germline, CDR1 is LNHDA, CDR2 SQIVND (reference sequence). The CDR3 contains 10 residues. CDR3 loop: CASRGDIQYF. CDR3 DNA: TGTGCCAGTAGGGGTGACATTCAGTACTTC. The entire variable domain, with the rest obtained from reference TRBV19 and TRBJ2-4, is as follows: DGGITQSPKYLFRKEGQNVTLSCEQNLNHDAMYWYRQDPGQGLRLIYYSQIVNDFQKGDIAEGYSVSREKKESFPLTVTSAQKNPTAFYLCASRGDIQYFGAGTRLSVL.

The V and J genes are TRBV7-2 and TRBJ1-1; 7 bases align to TRBD1. CDR1 and CDR2 from the germline V gene are SGHTA and FQGNSA. Trimming cost V 3 bases and J 0 bases; bases outside gene matches: 1. The CDR3 extends over 14 amino acids. The CDR3 region has the DNA TGTGCCAGCAGCTTCGGGACAGTGAACACTGAAGCTTTCTTT. Translating it yields CASSFGTVNTEAFF.

This clone has only a few counts. The chain recombines TRBV19 with TRBJ2-2; the D is unclear. CDR1 and CDR2 (germline): LNHDA, SQIVND (reference sequence). The CDR3 consists of 15 residues. V dropped 1 base and J dropped 2 bases, with 8 bases sitting between them. CDR3 nucleotide sequence: TGTGCCAGTAGTATAGGCAGAGCCAACACCGGGGAGCTGTTTTTT. Protein sequence: CASSIGRANTGELFF.